These 5 T cell receptor beta chains were all obtained from the same sample, sequenced in a study of untreated major depressive disorder. Findings and limits, study-wide: Depressed patients' CD4+ T cells carried increased TRBV05-01 (Vbeta 5.1) usage versus control CD4+ T cells.

Here immunoSEQ multiplex PCR was the method, and the copy in TCRdb shows in-frame clones only, minus some. This table has more than 25,000 clones, 90% to 95% appearing once. Their recognized antigens are unknown. Material for sequencing was CD4+ T cells from PBMCs. The receptors were sampled from a woman aged 25 to 39 with major depressive disorder.

V gene TRBV7-2 combines with J gene TRBJ1-2, with D tentatively TRBD1 (6 bases). The V gene's germline CDR1 is SGHTA and CDR2 FQGNSA. The CDR3 contains 15 residues. V shed 1 base and J shed 2 bases, with 11 bases lying between them. CDR3 loop: CASSLGVGGNYGYTF. The DNA of the CDR3 is TGTGCCAGCAGCTTAGGGGTAGGGGGAAACTATGGCTACACCTTC.

This chain connects TRBV5-1 to TRBJ2-5, with unresolved D. The CDR3 has 17 residues. Germline loops: CDR1 SGHRS, CDR2 YFSETQ. Trimming removed 0 bases from V and 2 bases from J, with 17 bases in between. CDR3 sequence (DNA): TGCGCCAGCAGCTTGGGGGGTAACGTCGGGCGGCAAGAGACCCAGTACTTC. Translation: CASSLGGNVGRQETQYF.

This chain links TRBV7-9 with TRBJ1-2, with 7 positions matching TRBD1. The CDR3 runs 15 residues. Per the germline V gene, CDR1 is SEHNR and CDR2 is FQNEAQ (reference sequence). J gave up 1 base and V 3 bases, and 5 bases lay outside the gene matches. CDR3 loop: CASSFQGVDNYGYTF. CDR3 DNA sequence: TGTGCCAGCAGCTTTCAGGGGGTAGATAACTATGGCTACACCTTC.

V is TRBV5-4 and J is TRBJ1-2, with 8 bases fitting TRBD1. V trimming: 9 bases; J trimming: 3 bases; junction bases outside the gene matches: 19. Per the germline V gene, CDR1 is SGHNT and CDR2 is YYREEE (reference sequence). The CDR3 totals 17 residues. This CDR3 is CATLPPGVAGGDYGYTF. CDR3 sequence (DNA): TGTGCCACCTTGCCCCCGGGTGTGGCAGGGGGCGACTATGGCTACACCTTC.

V gene TRBV27 combines with J gene TRBJ2-7; D may be TRBD2 (6 bases). V lost 10 bases and J lost 1, with 17 bases in between. From germline, CDR1 is MNHEY and CDR2 SMNVEV (reference sequence). The length of the CDR3 is 14 residues. The CDR3 nucleotides are TGTGCCACCTCATCCCGCGGGGATTCCTACGAGCAGTACTTC. Encoded protein: CATSSRGDSYEQYF.